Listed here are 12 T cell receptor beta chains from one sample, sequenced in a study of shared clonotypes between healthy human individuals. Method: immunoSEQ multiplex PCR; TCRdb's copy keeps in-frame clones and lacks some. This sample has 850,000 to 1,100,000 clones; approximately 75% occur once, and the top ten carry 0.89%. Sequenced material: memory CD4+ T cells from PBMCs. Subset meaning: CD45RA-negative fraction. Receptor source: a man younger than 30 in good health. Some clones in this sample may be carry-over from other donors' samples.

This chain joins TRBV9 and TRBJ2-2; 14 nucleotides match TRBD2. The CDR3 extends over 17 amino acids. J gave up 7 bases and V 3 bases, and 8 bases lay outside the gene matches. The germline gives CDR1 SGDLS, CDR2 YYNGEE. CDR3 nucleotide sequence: TGTGCCAGCAGCGACCGACTAGCGGGAGGGGTAGGCGGGGAGCTGTTTTTT. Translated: CASSDRLAGGVGGELFF.

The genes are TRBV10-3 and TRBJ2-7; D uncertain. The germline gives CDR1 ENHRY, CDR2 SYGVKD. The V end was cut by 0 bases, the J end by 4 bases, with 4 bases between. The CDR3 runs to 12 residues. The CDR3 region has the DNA TGTGCCATCAGTGAGTCGAATTACGAGCAGTACTTC. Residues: CAISESNYEQYF.

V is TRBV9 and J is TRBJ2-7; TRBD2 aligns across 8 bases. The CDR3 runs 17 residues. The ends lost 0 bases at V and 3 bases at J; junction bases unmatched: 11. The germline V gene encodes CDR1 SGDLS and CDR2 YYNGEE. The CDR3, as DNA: TGTGCCAGCAGCGTAGGACTTGGACGGGAGGGGTACTACGAGCAGTACTTC. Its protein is CASSVGLGREGYYEQYF.

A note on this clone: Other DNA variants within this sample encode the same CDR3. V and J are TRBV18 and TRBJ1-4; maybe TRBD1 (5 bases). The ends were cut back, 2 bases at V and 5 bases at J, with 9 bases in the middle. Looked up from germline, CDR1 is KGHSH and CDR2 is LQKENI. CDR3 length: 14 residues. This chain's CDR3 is CASSPGRDNEKLFF. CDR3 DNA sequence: TGTGCCAGCTCACCAGGTCGGGACAATGAAAAACTGTTTTTT.

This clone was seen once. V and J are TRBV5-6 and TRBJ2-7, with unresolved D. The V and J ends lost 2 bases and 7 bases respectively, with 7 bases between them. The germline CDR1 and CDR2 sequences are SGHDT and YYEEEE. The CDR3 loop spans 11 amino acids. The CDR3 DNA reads TGTGCCAGCAGCTTCGGAATGGAGCAGTACTTC. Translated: CASSFGMEQYF.

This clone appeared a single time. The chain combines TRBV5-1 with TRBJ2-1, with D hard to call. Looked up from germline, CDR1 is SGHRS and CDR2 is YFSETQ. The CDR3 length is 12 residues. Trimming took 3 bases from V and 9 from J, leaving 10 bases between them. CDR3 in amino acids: CASSSGLSEQFF. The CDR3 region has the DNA TGCGCCAGCAGCTCCGGTTTGAGTGAGCAGTTCTTC.

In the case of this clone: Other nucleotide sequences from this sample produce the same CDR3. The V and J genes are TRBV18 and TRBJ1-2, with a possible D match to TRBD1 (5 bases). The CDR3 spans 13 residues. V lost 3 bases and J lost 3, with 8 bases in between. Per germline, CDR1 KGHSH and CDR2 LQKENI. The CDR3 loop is CASSPGTDYGYTF. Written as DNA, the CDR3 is TGTGCCAGCTCACCGGGGACGGACTATGGCTACACCTTC.

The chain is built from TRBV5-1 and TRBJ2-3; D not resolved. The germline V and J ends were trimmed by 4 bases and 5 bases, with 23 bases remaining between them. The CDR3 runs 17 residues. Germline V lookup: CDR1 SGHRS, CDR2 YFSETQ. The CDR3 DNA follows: TGCGCCAGCAGCCACCCCTCAGGCAGCGCCCTCGGAGATACGCAGTATTTT. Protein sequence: CASSHPSGSALGDTQYF. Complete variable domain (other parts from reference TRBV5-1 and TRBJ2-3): KAGVTQTPRYLIKTRGQQVTLSCSPISGHRSVSWYQQTPGQGLQFLFEYFSETQRNKGNFPGRFSGRQFSNSRSEMNVSTLELGDSALYLCASSHPSGSALGDTQYFGPGTRLTVL.

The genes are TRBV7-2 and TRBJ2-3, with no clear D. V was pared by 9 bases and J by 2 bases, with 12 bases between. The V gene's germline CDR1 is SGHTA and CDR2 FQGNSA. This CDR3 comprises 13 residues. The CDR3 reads CASRRTTTDTQYF. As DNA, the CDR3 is TGTGCCAGTCGCCGCACTACCACAGATACGCAGTATTTT. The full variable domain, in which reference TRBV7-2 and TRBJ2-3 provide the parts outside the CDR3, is GAGVSQSPSNKVTEKGKDVELRCDPISGHTALYWYRQSLGQGLEFLIYFQGNSAPDKSGLPSDRFSAERTGGSVSTLTIQRTQQEDSAVYLCASRRTTTDTQYFGPGTRLTVL.

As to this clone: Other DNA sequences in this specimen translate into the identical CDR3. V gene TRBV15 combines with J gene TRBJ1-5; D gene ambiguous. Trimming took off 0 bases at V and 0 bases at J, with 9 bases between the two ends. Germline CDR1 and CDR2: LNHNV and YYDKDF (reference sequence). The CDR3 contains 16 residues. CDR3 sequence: CATSRDGGSSNQPQHF. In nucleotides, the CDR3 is TGTGCCACCAGCAGAGATGGAGGGTCTAGCAATCAGCCCCAGCATTTT.

The CDR3 coding sequence is TGTGCCAGCAGTTACCGGACAGCCACAGATACGCAGTATTTT. This encodes CASSYRTATDTQYF. The rearrangement links TRBV6-5 to TRBJ2-3; tentative D call: TRBD1 (6 bases). This CDR3 spans 14 amino acids. Per germline, CDR1 MNHEY and CDR2 SVGAGI. Deletions cut 2 bases from V and 2 bases from J, with 8 bases between.

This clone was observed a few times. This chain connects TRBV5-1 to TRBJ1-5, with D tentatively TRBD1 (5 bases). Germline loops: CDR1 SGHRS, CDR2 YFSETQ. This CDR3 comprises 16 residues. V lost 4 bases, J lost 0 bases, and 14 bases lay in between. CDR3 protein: CASSPEGPYSNQPQHF. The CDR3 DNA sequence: TGCGCCAGCAGCCCGGAGGGACCATATAGCAATCAGCCCCAGCATTTT. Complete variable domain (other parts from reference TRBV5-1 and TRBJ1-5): KAGVTQTPRYLIKTRGQQVTLSCSPISGHRSVSWYQQTPGQGLQFLFEYFSETQRNKGNFPGRFSGRQFSNSRSEMNVSTLELGDSALYLCASSPEGPYSNQPQHFGDGTRLSIL.